This TCR beta chain was recovered during a study of CD8+ T cells in alopecia areata. The treatment denotes: oral pan-JAK inhibitor, 5-10 mg twice daily. Isolation of CD4+ and CD8+ T cells from PBMCs was achieved by sorting. With 2 bases removed from V and 5 bases from J, the gap between germline ends came to 12 bases. Germline V lookup: CDR1 MGHDK, CDR2 SYGVNS. The CDR3 extends over 14 amino acids. cDNA serving as the sequencing template came from extracted, reverse transcribed RNA. Some clones are missing from TCRdb's copy, which holds only in-frame ones; the method was immunoSEQ multiplex PCR. The sample lists 200,000 to 250,000 clones; approximately 72% were seen once.

This receptor was obtained from a human donor with alopecia areata. The starting material was CD4+ T cells sorted from blood, obtained between weeks 44 and 45, from a patient treated with tofacitinib. The chain carries TRBV25-1 and TRBJ1-1; D is possibly TRBD1 (6 bases). CDR3 protein: CASSEAGAGTEAFF. The CDR3 DNA sequence: TGTGCCAGCAGTGAAGCGGGGGCTGGAACTGAAGCTTTCTTT.